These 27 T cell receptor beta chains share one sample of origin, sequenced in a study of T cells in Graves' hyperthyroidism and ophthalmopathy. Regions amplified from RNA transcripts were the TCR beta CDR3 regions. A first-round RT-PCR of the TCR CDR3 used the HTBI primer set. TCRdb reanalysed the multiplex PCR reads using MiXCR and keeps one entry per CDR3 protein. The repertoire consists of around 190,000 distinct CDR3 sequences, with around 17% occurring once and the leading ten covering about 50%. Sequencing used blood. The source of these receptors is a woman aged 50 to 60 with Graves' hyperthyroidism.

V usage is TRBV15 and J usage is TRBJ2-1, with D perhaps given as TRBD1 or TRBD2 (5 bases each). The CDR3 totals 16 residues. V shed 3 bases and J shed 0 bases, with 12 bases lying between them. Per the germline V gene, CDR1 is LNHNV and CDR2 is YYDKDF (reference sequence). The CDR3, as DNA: TGTGCCACCAGCAGGACGACTGGGGGCTCCTACAATGAGCAGTTCTTC. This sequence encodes CATSRTTGGSYNEQFF. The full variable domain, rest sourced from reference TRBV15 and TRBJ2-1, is DAMVIQNPRYQVTQFGKPVTLSCSQTLNHNVMYWYQQKSSQAPKLLFHYYDKDFNNEADTPDNFQSRRPNTSFCFLDIRSPGLGDTAMYLCATSRTTGGSYNEQFFGPGTRLTVL.

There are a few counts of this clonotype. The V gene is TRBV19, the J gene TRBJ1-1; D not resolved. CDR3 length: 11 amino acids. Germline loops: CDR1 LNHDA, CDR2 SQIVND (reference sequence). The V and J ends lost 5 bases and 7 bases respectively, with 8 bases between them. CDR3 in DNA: TGTGCCAGTAGTGTGTTAAATGAAGCTTTCTTT. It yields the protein CASSVLNEAFF.

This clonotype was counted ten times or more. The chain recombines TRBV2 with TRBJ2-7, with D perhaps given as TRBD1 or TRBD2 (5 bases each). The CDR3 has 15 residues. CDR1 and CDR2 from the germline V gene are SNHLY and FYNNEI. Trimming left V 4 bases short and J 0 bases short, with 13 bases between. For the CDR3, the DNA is TGTGCCAGCAGTGCGATCGGGACGAGCTCCTACGAGCAGTACTTC. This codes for CASSAIGTSSYEQYF.

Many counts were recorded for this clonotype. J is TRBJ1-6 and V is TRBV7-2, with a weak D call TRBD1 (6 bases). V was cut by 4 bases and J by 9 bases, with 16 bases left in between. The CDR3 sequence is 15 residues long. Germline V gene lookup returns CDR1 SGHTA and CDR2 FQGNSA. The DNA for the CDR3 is TGTGCCAGCAGCTCGTCCAGGGGAAACGGTTCACCCCTCCACTTT. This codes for CASSSSRGNGSPLHF.

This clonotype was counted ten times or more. The CDR3 DNA is TGCAGTGCTAGAGACCCTCTCAGGGTCGGGGTTAACTATAATTCACCCCTCCACTTT. It translates to CSARDPLRVGVNYNSPLHF. V gene TRBV20-1 combines with J gene TRBJ1-6; a possible D gene is TRBD1 (5 bases). CDR3 length equals 19 residues. Looked up from germline, CDR1 is DFQATT and CDR2 is SNEGSKA (reference sequence). With 0 bases removed from V and 3 bases from J, the gap between germline ends came to 21 bases.

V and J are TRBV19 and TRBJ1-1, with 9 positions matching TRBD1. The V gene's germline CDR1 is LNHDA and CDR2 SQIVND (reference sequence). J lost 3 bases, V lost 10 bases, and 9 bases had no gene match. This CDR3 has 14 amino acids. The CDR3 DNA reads TGTGCCACCTTGTTGTACAGGGGGCACACTGAAGCTTTCTTT. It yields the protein CATLLYRGHTEAFF.

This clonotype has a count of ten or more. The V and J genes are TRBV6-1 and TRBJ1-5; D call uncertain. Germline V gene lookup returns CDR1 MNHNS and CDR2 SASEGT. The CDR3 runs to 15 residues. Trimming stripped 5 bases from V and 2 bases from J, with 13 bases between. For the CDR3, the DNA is TGTGCCAGCAGTCCCCGTGAGGCGGGCAATCAGCCCCAGCATTTT. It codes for CASSPREAGNQPQHF.

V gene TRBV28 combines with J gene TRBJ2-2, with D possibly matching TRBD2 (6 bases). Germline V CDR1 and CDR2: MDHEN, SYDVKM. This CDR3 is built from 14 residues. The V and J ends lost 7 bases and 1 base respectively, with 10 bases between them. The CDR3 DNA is TGTGCCAGCAAGGGCGGGAAGAACACCGGGGAGCTGTTTTTT. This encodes CASKGGKNTGELFF.

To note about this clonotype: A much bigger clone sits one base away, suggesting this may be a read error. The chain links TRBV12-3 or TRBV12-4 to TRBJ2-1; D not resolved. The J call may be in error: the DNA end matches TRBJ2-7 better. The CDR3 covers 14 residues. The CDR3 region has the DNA TGTGCCAGCACCCTGGTAAGATATTACAATGAGCAGTACTTC. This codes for CASTLVRYYNEQYF.

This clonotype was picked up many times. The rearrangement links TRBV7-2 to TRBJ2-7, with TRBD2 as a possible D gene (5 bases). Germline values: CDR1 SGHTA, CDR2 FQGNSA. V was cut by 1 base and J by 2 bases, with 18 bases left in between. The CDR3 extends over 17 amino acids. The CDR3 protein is CASSLGGNYAGPYEQYF. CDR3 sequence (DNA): TGTGCCAGCAGCTTAGGAGGGAATTATGCAGGACCCTACGAGCAGTACTTC.

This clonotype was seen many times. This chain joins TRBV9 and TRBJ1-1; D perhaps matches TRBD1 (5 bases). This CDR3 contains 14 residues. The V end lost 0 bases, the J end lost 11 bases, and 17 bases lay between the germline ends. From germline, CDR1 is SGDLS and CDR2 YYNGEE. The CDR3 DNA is TGTGCCAGCAGCGTAGCGAACGGGGGAGGTGAGGCTTTCTTT. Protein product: CASSVANGGGEAFF.

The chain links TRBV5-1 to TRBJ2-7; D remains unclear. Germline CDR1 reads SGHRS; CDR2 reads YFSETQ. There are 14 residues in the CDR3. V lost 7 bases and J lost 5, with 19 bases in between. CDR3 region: CASQKLNLRDEQYF. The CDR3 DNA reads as TGCGCCAGCCAAAAATTAAACCTCCGGGACGAGCAGTACTTC.

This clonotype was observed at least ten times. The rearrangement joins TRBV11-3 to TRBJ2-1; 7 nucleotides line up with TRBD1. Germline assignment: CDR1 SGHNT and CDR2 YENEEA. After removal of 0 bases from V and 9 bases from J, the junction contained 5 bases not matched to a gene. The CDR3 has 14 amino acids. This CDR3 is CASSLEGQTTEQFF. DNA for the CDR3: TGTGCCAGCAGCTTAGAGGGACAGACGACTGAGCAGTTCTTC.

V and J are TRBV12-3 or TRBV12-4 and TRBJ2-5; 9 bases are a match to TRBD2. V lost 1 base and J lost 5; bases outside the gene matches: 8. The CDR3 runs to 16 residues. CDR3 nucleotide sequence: TGTGCCAGCAGTTTAGGTGCGGGAGGGCGAGGGGAGACCCAGTACTTC. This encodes CASSLGAGGRGETQYF.

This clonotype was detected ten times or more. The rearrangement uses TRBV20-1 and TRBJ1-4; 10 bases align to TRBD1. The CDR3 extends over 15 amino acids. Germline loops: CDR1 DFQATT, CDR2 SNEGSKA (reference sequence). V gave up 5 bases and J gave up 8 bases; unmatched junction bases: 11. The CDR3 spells CSALAQGTGVEKLFF. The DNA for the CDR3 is TGCAGTGCTTTAGCCCAGGGGACAGGGGTCGAAAAACTGTTTTTT.

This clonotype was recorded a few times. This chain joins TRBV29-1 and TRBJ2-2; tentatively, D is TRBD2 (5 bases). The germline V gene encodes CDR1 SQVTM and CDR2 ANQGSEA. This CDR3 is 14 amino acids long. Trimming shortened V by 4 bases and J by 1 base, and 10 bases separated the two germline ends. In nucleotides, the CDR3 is TGCAGCGTTGCGGGGTGGGAGAACACCGGGGAGCTGTTTTTT. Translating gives CSVAGWENTGELFF.

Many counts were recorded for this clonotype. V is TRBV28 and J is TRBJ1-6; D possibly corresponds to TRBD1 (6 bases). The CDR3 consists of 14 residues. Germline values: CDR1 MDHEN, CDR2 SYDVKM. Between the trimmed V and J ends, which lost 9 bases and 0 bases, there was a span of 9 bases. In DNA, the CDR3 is TGTGCCAGTACAGGGAGCTCCTATAATTCACCCCTCCACTTT. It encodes CASTGSSYNSPLHF.

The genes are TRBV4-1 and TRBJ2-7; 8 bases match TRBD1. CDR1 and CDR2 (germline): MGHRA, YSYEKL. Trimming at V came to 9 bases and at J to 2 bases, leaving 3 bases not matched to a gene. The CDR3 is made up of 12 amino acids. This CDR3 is CASRTGPYEQYF. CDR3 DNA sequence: TGCGCCAGTCGGACAGGGCCCTACGAGCAGTACTTC.

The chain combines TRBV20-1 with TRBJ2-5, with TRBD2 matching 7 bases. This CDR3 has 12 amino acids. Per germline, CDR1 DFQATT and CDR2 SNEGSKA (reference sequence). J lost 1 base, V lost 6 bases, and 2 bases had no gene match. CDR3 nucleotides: TGCAGTGCCACGGGAGGCCAAGAGACCCAGTACTTC. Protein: CSATGGQETQYF.

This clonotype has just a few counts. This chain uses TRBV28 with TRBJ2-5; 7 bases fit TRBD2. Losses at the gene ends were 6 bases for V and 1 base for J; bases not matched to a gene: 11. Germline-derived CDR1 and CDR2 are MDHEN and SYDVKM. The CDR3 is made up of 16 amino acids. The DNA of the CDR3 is TGTGCCAGCAGCCCCGCTGGGGGAGGGTTCCAAGAGACCCAGTACTTC. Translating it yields CASSPAGGGFQETQYF.

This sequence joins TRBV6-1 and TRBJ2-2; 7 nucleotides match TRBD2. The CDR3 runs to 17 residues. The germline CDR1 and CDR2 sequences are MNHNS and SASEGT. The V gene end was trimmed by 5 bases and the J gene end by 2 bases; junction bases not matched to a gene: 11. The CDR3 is CASSPSGASGNTGELFF. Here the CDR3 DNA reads TGTGCCAGCAGTCCAAGCGGGGCTAGCGGTAACACCGGGGAGCTGTTTTTT.

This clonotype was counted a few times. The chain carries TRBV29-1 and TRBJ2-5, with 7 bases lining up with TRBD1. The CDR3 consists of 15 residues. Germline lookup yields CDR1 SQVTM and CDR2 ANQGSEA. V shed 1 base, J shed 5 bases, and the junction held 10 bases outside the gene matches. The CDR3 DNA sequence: TGCAGCGTTGAAGGGGCGACAGGGATCAGGGAGACCCAGTACTTC. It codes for CSVEGATGIRETQYF.

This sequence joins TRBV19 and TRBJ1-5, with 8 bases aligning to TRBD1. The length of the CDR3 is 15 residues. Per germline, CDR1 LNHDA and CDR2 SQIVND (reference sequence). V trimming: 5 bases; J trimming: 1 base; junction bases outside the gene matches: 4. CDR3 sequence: CASSYWTGSNQPQHF. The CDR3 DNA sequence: TGTGCCAGTAGTTACTGGACAGGGAGCAATCAGCCCCAGCATTTT.

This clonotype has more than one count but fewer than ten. The CDR3 is CSVEGGRGSSGNTIYF. CDR3 sequence (DNA): TGCAGCGTTGAAGGGGGTCGGGGCTCATCTGGAAACACCATATATTTT. V and J are TRBV29-1 and TRBJ1-3; D is perhaps TRBD1 (5 bases). Germline V CDR1 and CDR2: SQVTM, ANQGSEA. The CDR3 consists of 16 residues. The V end lost 1 base, the J end lost 1 base, and 14 bases lay between the germline ends.

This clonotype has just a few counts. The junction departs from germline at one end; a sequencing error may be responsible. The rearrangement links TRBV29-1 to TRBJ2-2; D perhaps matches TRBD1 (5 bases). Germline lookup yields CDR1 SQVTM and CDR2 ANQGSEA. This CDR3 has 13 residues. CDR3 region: CTGDISNTGELFF. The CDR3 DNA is TGTACAGGTGATATCTCGAACACCGGGGAGCTGTTTTTT.

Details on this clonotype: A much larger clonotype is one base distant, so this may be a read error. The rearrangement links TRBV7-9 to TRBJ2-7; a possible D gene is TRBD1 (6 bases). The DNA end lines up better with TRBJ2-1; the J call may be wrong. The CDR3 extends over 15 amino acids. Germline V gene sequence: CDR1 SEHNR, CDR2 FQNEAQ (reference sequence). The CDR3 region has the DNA TGTGCCAGCAGCTTCGATGGACAGATTTCCTACGAGCAGTTCTTC. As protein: CASSFDGQISYEQFF.

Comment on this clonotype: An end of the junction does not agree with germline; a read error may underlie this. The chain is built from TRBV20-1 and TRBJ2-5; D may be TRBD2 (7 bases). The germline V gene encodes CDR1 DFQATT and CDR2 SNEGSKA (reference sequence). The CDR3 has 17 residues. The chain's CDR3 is CSARGASGLTREETQHF. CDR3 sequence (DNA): TGCAGTGCCCGGGGGGCTAGCGGACTTACTCGTGAAGAGACCCAGCACTTC.